Reported below is one T cell receptor beta chain. Its specificity is not known. Germline CDR1 MGHRA, CDR2 YSYEKL. Trimming removed 4 bases from V and 5 bases from J, with 15 bases in between. The CDR3 length is 15 residues. cDNA libraries for TCR beta contained unique molecular identifiers. About 500,000 cDNA molecules were obtained per 1 to 10 million input T cells. TCRdb recomputed calls from the PCR reads with MiXCR, one row per CDR3 protein. The sample carries a few hundred thousand distinct CDR3 sequences, around a third recorded once. The source of the sample is a study of post-analysis software for immune sequencing data. Whole-study results and caveats: Significantly lower normalized Chao1 diversity was seen in multiple sclerosis patients than in controls. Patients used five TRBV segments, including TRBV5-6, TRBV5-1 and TRBV20-1, more often than controls.

The TCR originated in a girl aged 2 to 17 with multiple sclerosis. The source material was blood. The chain uses TRBV4-1 and TRBJ1-5; D is uncertain. The CDR3 DNA follows: TGCGCCAGCAGCCCAATGGCCCCTCGAGATCAGCCCCAGCATTTT. As protein: CASSPMAPRDQPQHF.